This passage covers 28 T cell receptor beta chains from one sample sequenced in a study of PD-1 blockade in classical Hodgkin lymphoma. Using immunoSEQ multiplex PCR, the repertoire was profiled, and TCRdb retains in-frame clones only, with some absent. The data hold tens of thousands of clones, with 55% to 75% observed a single time. There was relapse after autologous stem cell transplantation in every patient, and there was variation in brentuximab vedotin exposure. This specimen was peripheral blood mononuclear cells (PBMCs), taken at baseline. These receptors all come from a human donor with classical Hodgkin lymphoma.

The chain recombines TRBV7-9 with TRBJ2-3; D unclear. Germline V gene lookup returns CDR1 SEHNR and CDR2 FQNEAQ (reference sequence). The CDR3 contains 11 residues. Trimming left V 5 bases short and J 7 bases short, with 7 bases between. This chain's CDR3 is CASSAANTQYF. The CDR3 DNA reads as TGTGCCAGCAGCGCTGCTAATACGCAGTATTTT.

V gene TRBV21-1 combines with J gene TRBJ1-1. TRBV21-1 is assigned pseudogene status. The CDR3 length is 17 residues. CDR3 DNA sequence: TGTGCCAGCAATGAATGGGGGGGCGTTCATTGGGACACTGAAGCTTTCTTT. It translates to CASNEWGGVHWDTEAFF.

In DNA, the CDR3 is TGTGCCACAAAAGGGGGCTATGGCTACACCTTC. Protein sequence: CATKGGYGYTF. J is TRBJ1-2 and V is TRBV6-5; weak D call: TRBD1 (6 bases). V was pared by 10 bases and J by 4 bases, with 10 bases between. The CDR3 is made up of 11 amino acids. The germline gives CDR1 MNHEY, CDR2 SVGAGI.

V is TRBV7-9 and J is TRBJ1-1, with D possibly TRBD1 on 5 matching bases. The CDR3 loop spans 12 amino acids. Trimming took off 2 bases at V and 10 bases at J, with 11 bases between the two ends. Germline V gene lookup returns CDR1 SEHNR and CDR2 FQNEAQ (reference sequence). The CDR3 loop reads CASSLREGRAFF. The CDR3 bases are TGTGCCAGCAGCTTAAGGGAGGGGAGAGCTTTCTTT. Full variable domain (missing parts from reference TRBV7-9 and TRBJ1-1): DTGVSQNPRHKITKRGQNVTFRCDPISEHNRLYWYRQTLGQGPEFLTYFQNEAQLEKSRLLSDRFSAERPKGSFSTLEIQRTEQGDSAMYLCASSLREGRAFFGQGTRLTVV.

The gene calls are TRBV18 and TRBJ1-2; D is unclear. Trimming removed 6 bases from V and 3 bases from J, with 11 bases in between. Germline CDR1 is KGHSH and CDR2 is LQKENI. The CDR3 is made up of 13 amino acids. CDR3 in amino acids: CASSPARYYGYTF. CDR3 DNA: TGTGCCAGCTCTCCCGCCAGGTACTATGGCTACACCTTC.

This chain joins TRBV6-5 and TRBJ1-2; no clear D gene. Germline assignment: CDR1 MNHEY and CDR2 SVGAGI. The length of the CDR3 is 15 residues. The ends were cut back, 6 bases at V and 7 bases at J, with 21 bases in the middle. The DNA for the CDR3 is TGTGCCAGCAGCCGATCGGTCGGGGTGGATTCTGGCTACACCTTC. It specifies CASSRSVGVDSGYTF.

V gene TRBV7-2 combines with J gene TRBJ2-1; 9 positions match TRBD2. V shed 5 bases and J 2 bases; nucleotides not matched to a gene: 4. The CDR3 extends over 15 amino acids. CDR1 is SGHTA, CDR2 FQGNSA, per germline. CDR3 residues: CASSLSGSPYNEQFF. CDR3 DNA: TGTGCCAGCAGCCTTAGCGGGAGCCCCTACAATGAGCAGTTCTTC.

V and J are TRBV6-6 and TRBJ1-1; a weak D match, TRBD1 (6 bases). This CDR3 region has 14 residues. The V end was cut by 2 bases, the J end by 3 bases, with 10 bases between. Germline V gene sequence: CDR1 MNHNY, CDR2 SVGAGI (reference sequence). CDR3 region: CASSYGGSYTEAFF. The CDR3 DNA is TGTGCCAGCAGTTACGGGGGCAGTTACACTGAAGCTTTCTTT.

This chain links TRBV27 with TRBJ2-1; TRBD1 matches at 7 bases. The V and J ends lost 4 bases and 0 bases, in that order; junction bases with no gene match: 0. This CDR3 comprises 14 residues. In germline, CDR1 is MNHEY, CDR2 SMNVEV (reference sequence). CDR3 residues: CASSSGGSYNEQFF. The CDR3 DNA reads TGTGCCAGCAGTTCAGGGGGCTCCTACAATGAGCAGTTCTTC.

The V gene is TRBV9, the J gene TRBJ2-3; a possible D gene is TRBD2 (6 bases). There are 17 residues in the CDR3. V dropped 0 bases and J dropped 5 bases, with 19 bases sitting between them. Looked up from germline, CDR1 is SGDLS and CDR2 is YYNGEE. DNA of the CDR3: TGTGCCAGCAGCGTAGAGGGGAGGAGGGGAGTTGGAGATACGCAGTATTTT. This gives the protein CASSVEGRRGVGDTQYF.

This clone was observed a handful of times. The chain carries TRBV6-4 and TRBJ1-1, with a weak D call TRBD1 (5 bases). V dropped 6 bases and J dropped 2 bases, with 10 bases sitting between them. CDR1 is MRHNA, CDR2 SNTAGT, per germline. The CDR3 covers 13 residues. The CDR3 loop is CASSRDFNTEAFF. The CDR3 nucleotides read TGTGCCAGCAGCCGGGACTTTAACACTGAAGCTTTCTTT.

This chain joins TRBV5-4 and TRBJ2-7, with unresolved D. Germline lookup yields CDR1 SGHNT and CDR2 YYREEE (reference sequence). The CDR3 runs 14 residues. V was cut by 4 bases and J by 6 bases, with 17 bases left in between. The CDR3, as DNA: TGTGCCAGCAGCCCCGGCGGCCAGACTGGCGAGCAGTACTTC. Its protein is CASSPGGQTGEQYF.

This chain connects TRBV19 to TRBJ2-5; 12 bases fit TRBD2. This CDR3 region has 16 residues. Germline V gives CDR1 LNHDA, CDR2 SQIVND (reference sequence). V trimming: 5 bases; J trimming: 5 bases; junction bases outside the gene matches: 9. The CDR3 DNA reads as TGTGCCAGTAGTTCTTTAAGGACTAGCGGGAAGGAGACCCAGTACTTC. Residues: CASSSLRTSGKETQYF.

The V gene is TRBV27, the J gene TRBJ2-7; 11 nucleotides align to TRBD2. Germline trimming cut 5 bases from V and 2 bases from J; bases unmatched to any gene: 5. This CDR3 contains 15 residues. CDR1 is MNHEY, CDR2 SMNVEV, per germline (reference sequence). The CDR3 is CASSLGTSGTYEQYF. The DNA of the CDR3 is TGTGCCAGCAGTCTCGGGACTAGCGGTACCTACGAGCAGTACTTC.

This chain uses TRBV7-8 with TRBJ2-7; no reliable D call. CDR3 length equals 11 residues. Germline V gene lookup returns CDR1 SGHVS and CDR2 FQNEAQ. V was shortened by 5 bases and J by 4 bases, with 6 bases between the two germline ends. The CDR3 sequence is CASSAHYEQYF. The CDR3 DNA reads as TGTGCCAGCAGCGCCCATTACGAGCAGTACTTC.

The V call is TRBV19, the J call TRBJ1-2; D is possibly TRBD1 (6 bases). Germline CDR1 reads LNHDA; CDR2 reads SQIVND (reference sequence). The CDR3 sequence is 14 residues long. Trimming pared 3 bases from V and 6 bases from J, leaving 14 bases between. The CDR3 coding sequence is TGTGCCAGTAGTATCCCGCCAGGGGCTAATGGCTACACCTTC. It is translated as CASSIPPGANGYTF.

This clone was detected a few times. This chain links TRBV6-1 with TRBJ2-5; 7 bases agree with TRBD2. Germline V gene data show CDR1 as MNHNS and CDR2 as SASEGT. The CDR3 covers 15 residues. Unmatched junction bases numbered 9, after V lost 5 bases and J lost 3 bases. The CDR3: CASSTYPGGEETQYF. CDR3 DNA sequence: TGTGCCAGCAGTACCTATCCGGGGGGTGAAGAGACCCAGTACTTC.

The V gene is TRBV6-6, the J gene TRBJ1-2; D possibly corresponds to TRBD1 (5 bases). The V gene lost 5 bases and the J gene lost 7 bases, with 14 bases spanning the gap. The germline V gene has CDR1 MNHNY and CDR2 SVGAGI (reference sequence). The CDR3 is 13 amino acids. CDR3 DNA sequence: TGTGCCAGCAGTCCAACAGGCAGTAGTGGCTACACCTTC. It translates to CASSPTGSSGYTF.

This sequence joins TRBV7-9 and TRBJ1-1; 9 bases align to TRBD1. CDR3 size: 15 residues. With 0 bases clipped from V and 13 bases from J, the junction kept 12 bases outside the gene matches. The germline V gene encodes CDR1 SEHNR and CDR2 FQNEAQ (reference sequence). The CDR3 spells CASSLANLAGQGVFF. The CDR3 bases are TGTGCCAGCAGCTTAGCGAACCTGGCGGGACAGGGCGTTTTCTTT.

The chain has TRBV5-6 and TRBJ2-1; weak D call: TRBD2 (6 bases). In germline, CDR1 is SGHDT, CDR2 YYEEEE. Trimming took off 6 bases at V and 4 bases at J, with 11 bases between the two ends. The CDR3 has 13 amino acids. In nucleotides, the CDR3 is TGTGCCAGCACCCGGGGACTTTACAATGAGCAGTTCTTC. Translating it yields CASTRGLYNEQFF.

In this sample, this clone turned up once. V and J are TRBV5-5 and TRBJ2-7; no definite D call. The germline CDR1 and CDR2 sequences are SGHKS and YYEKEE (reference sequence). V was cut by 4 bases and J by 0 bases, with 14 bases left in between. The CDR3 consists of 15 residues. The CDR3 region is CASSPRSPSSYEQYF. Written as DNA, the CDR3 is TGTGCCAGCAGCCCTCGCTCCCCGAGCTCCTACGAGCAGTACTTC.

The rearrangement links TRBV28 to TRBJ1-5, with D unclear. The germline V gene encodes CDR1 MDHEN and CDR2 SYDVKM. Trimming removed 2 bases from V and 0 bases from J, with 11 bases in between. The length of the CDR3 is 16 residues. This CDR3 reads CASSLIYANSNQPQHF. The CDR3 DNA is TGTGCCAGCAGTTTAATCTACGCCAATAGCAATCAGCCCCAGCATTTT.

The rearrangement uses TRBV2 and TRBJ2-7; D is undetermined. The germline CDR1 and CDR2 sequences are SNHLY and FYNNEI. The CDR3 runs to 15 residues. V was trimmed by 3 bases and J by 2 bases, leaving 14 bases between them. Here the CDR3 reads CASSESIALAYEQYF. The CDR3 DNA reads TGTGCCAGCAGTGAGAGTATAGCCTTAGCCTACGAGCAGTACTTC.

V and J are TRBV7-2 and TRBJ2-1; TRBD2 might be the D (5 bases). Trimming shortened V by 4 bases and J by 0 bases, and 10 bases separated the two germline ends. Germline lookup yields CDR1 SGHTA and CDR2 FQGNSA. The CDR3 loop spans 15 amino acids. CDR3 sequence reads: CASSSTRNSYNEQFF. The CDR3 coding sequence is TGTGCCAGCAGCTCTACTAGAAACTCCTACAATGAGCAGTTCTTC. The entire variable domain, with the rest obtained from reference TRBV7-2 and TRBJ2-1, is as follows: GAGVSQSPSNKVTEKGKDVELRCDPISGHTALYWYRQSLGQGLEFLIYFQGNSAPDKSGLPSDRFSAERTGGSVSTLTIQRTQQEDSAVYLCASSSTRNSYNEQFFGPGTRLTVL.

The chain employs TRBV7-3 and TRBJ2-1; 10 bases map to TRBD1. The junction had 7 bases not matched to a gene; V was cut back by 5 bases and J by 6 bases. This CDR3 region has 15 residues. Germline values: CDR1 SGHTA, CDR2 FQGTGA. CDR3 DNA sequence: TGTGCCAGCAGCAAGACAGGGGGCCTAGCCAATGAGCAGTTCTTC. Translation: CASSKTGGLANEQFF. Drawing the rest from reference TRBV7-3 and TRBJ2-1, the complete variable domain is GAGVSQTPSNKVTEKGKYVELRCDPISGHTALYWYRQSLGQGPEFLIYFQGTGAADDSGLPNDRFFAVRPEGSVSTLKIQRTERGDSAVYLCASSKTGGLANEQFFGPGTRLTVL.

The V call is TRBV29-1, the J call TRBJ1-2; TRBD1 matches 8 bases. CDR1 is SQVTM, CDR2 ANQGSEA, per germline. The junction had 6 bases not matched to a gene; V was cut back by 0 bases and J by 6 bases. The CDR3 contains 14 residues. CDR3 DNA: TGCAGCGTTGAAGATCTTCCGGACAGGGATGGCTACACCTTC. Translating it yields CSVEDLPDRDGYTF.

This clone was counted a few times. The chain joins TRBV28 to TRBJ2-1, with a possible D match to TRBD1 (6 bases). From germline, CDR1 is MDHEN and CDR2 SYDVKM. V was trimmed by 5 bases and J by 2 bases, leaving 10 bases between them. The CDR3 has 14 residues. CDR3 sequence reads: CASSAQGTYNEQFF. The CDR3 bases are TGTGCCAGCAGTGCACAGGGTACCTACAATGAGCAGTTCTTC.

The genes are TRBV27 and TRBJ2-7; 8 bases agree with TRBD1. CDR1 and CDR2 from the germline V gene are MNHEY and SMNVEV (reference sequence). V trimming: 6 bases; J trimming: 7 bases; junction bases outside the gene matches: 5. The CDR3 contains 12 residues. DNA of the CDR3: TGTGCCAGCAGAAGGACAGGGTTTGAGCAGTACTTC. This sequence encodes CASRRTGFEQYF.